The sample holds a few counts of the clone carrying this T cell receptor (beta chain). This sample was included in a study of cytomegalovirus exposure and HLA in healthy donors. PCR was performed using 60 Vbeta and 13 Jbeta primers. The protocol was immunoSEQ multiplex PCR, while the TCRdb copy is restricted to in-frame clones and leaves out a portion. The sample lists roughly 130,000 clones; roughly 80% were seen once. The CDR3 consists of 16 residues. V shed 0 bases and J shed 4 bases, with 10 bases lying between them. The germline CDR1 and CDR2 sequences are LGHNA and YSLEER. This chain links TRBV4-3 with TRBJ2-6; D perhaps matches TRBD1 (5 bases). The sequenced sample was PBMCs. The sequence derives from a woman aged 40-49 years in good health and CMV-seronegative. The CDR3: CASSQERGSGANVLTF. The CDR3 region has the DNA TGCGCCAGCAGCCAAGAAAGGGGTTCCGGGGCCAACGTCCTGACTTTC.